This TCR beta chain is drawn from a study of blood T cell repertoires in COVID-19. Across the whole study: The samples span acute and convalescent COVID-19 from the United States, Italy and Spain. T cells, B-cell-depleted T cells, or PBMCs supplied cDNA or gDNA.

In the source study's methods: Nucleated cell counts were estimated from reference gene primer amplification. The protocol was immunoSEQ multiplex PCR, while the TCRdb copy is restricted to in-frame clones and leaves out a portion. Clone size and V and J calls were adopted from that table, with D and trimming inferred from the DNA. The table lists about 220,000 clones, 80% to 85% of them singletons, with 15% to 20% in the top ten. Trimming stripped 3 bases from V and 4 bases from J, with 9 bases between. This CDR3 is 13 amino acids long. The germline V gene has CDR1 SNHLY and CDR2 FYNNEI. Source material: peripheral blood. This receptor was obtained from a man aged 25 to 45 with active or convalescent COVID-19. The chain joins TRBV2 to TRBJ1-1; D may be TRBD1 (5 bases). The CDR3 nucleotides are TGTGCCAGCAGTGATCAGGGAGGCACTGAAGCTTTCTTT. Amino acid sequence: CASSDQGGTEAFF.